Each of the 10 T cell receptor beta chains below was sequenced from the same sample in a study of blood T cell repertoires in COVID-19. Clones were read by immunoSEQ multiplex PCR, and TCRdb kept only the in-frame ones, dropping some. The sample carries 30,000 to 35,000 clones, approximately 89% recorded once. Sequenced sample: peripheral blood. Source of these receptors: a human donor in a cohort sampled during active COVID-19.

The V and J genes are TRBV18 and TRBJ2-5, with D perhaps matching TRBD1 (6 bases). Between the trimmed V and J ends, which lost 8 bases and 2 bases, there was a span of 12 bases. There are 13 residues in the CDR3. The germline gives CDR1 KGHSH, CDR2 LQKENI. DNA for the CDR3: TGTGCCAGCACCCGCGACAGGCAAGAGACCCAGTACTTC. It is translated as CASTRDRQETQYF. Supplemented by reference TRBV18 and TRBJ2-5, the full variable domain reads NAGVMQNPRHLVRRRGQEARLRCSPMKGHSHVYWYRQLPEEGLKFMVYLQKENIIDESGMPKERFSAEFPKEGPSILRIQQVVRGDSAAYFCASTRDRQETQYFGPGTRLLVL.

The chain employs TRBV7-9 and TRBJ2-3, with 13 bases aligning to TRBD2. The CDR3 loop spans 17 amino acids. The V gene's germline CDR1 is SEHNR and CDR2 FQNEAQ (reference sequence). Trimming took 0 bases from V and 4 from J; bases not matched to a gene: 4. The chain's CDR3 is CASSLALLAGGADTQYF. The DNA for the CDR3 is TGTGCCAGCAGCTTAGCCCTACTAGCGGGGGGGGCAGATACGCAGTATTTT.

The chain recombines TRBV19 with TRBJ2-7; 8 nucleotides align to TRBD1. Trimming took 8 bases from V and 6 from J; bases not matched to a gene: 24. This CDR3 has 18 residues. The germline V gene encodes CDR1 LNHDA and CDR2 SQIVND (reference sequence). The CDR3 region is CASSGRSTAQGAGGEQYF. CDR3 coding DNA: TGTGCCAGTTCTGGGCGCTCAACCGCTCAGGGGGCTGGCGGCGAGCAGTACTTC. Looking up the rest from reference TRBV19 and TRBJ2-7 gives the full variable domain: DGGITQSPKYLFRKEGQNVTLSCEQNLNHDAMYWYRQDPGQGLRLIYYSQIVNDFQKGDIAEGYSVSREKKESFPLTVTSAQKNPTAFYLCASSGRSTAQGAGGEQYFGPGTRLTVT.

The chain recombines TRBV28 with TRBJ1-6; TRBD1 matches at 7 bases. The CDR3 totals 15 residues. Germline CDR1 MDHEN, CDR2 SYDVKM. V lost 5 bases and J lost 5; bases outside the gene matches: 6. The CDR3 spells CASSGGQVDNSPLHF. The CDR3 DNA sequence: TGTGCCAGCAGTGGAGGACAGGTAGATAATTCACCCCTCCACTTT.

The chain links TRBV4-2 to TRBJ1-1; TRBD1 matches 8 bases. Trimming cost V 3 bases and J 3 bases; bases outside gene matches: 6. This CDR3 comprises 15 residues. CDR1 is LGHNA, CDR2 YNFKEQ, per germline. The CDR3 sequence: CASSHFGQGYTEAFF. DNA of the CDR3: TGTGCCAGCAGCCATTTCGGACAGGGCTACACTGAAGCTTTCTTT.

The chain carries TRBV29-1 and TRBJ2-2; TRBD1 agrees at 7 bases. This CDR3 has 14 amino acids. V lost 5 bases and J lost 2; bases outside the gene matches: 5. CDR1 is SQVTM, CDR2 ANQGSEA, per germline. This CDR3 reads CSVMGTVNTGELFF. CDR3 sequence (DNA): TGCAGCGTTATGGGGACAGTAAACACCGGGGAGCTGTTTTTT.

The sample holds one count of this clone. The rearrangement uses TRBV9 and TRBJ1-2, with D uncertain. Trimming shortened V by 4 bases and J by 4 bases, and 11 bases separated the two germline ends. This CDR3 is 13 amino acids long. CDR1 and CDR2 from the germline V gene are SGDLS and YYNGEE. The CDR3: CASSSERTYGYTF. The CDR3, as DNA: TGTGCCAGCAGCTCTGAGCGGACCTATGGCTACACCTTC.

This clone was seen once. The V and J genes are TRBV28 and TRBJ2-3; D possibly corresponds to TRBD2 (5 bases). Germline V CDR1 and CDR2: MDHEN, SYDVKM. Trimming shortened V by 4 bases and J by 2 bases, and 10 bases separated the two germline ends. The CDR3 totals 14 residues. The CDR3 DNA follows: TGTGCCAGCAGTTCTCCGGGGTCCACAGATACGCAGTATTTT. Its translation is CASSSPGSTDTQYF.

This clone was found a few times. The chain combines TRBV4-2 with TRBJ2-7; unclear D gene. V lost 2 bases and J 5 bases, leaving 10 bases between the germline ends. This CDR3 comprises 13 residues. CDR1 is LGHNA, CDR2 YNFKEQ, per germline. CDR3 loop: CASSQSNSNEQYF. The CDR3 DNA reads TGTGCCAGCAGCCAAAGTAACTCGAACGAGCAGTACTTC.

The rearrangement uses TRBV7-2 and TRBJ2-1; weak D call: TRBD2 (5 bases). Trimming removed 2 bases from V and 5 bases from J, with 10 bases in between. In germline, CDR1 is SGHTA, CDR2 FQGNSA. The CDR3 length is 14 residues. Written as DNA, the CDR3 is TGTGCCAGCAGCTTAACGGAGGCAAACAATGAGCAGTTCTTC. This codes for CASSLTEANNEQFF.